The 21 T cell receptor beta chains reported below all come from one sample, sequenced in a study of early T cells in non-severe SARS-CoV-2 infection. TCRdb fed the 5' RACE reads into MiXCR, producing one record per CDR3 protein. The sample lists 70,000 to 75,000 distinct CDR3 sequences; 12% were seen once. The specimen was whole blood. All receptors derive from an adult who was a healthcare worker with PCR-confirmed SARS-CoV-2 infection or an uninfected control (not recorded which).

This clonotype occurred a few times. This rearrangement joins TRBV29-1 to TRBJ2-1, with 10 bases identical to TRBD2. CDR1 is SQVTM and CDR2 is ANQGSEA in the germline V gene. Unmatched junction bases numbered 4, after V lost 5 bases and J lost 6 bases. The CDR3 has 13 residues. The CDR3 region has the DNA TGCAGCGTTCTTCGACTAGCGGGCAATGAGCAGTTCTTC. It is translated as CSVLRLAGNEQFF.

V and J are TRBV18 and TRBJ2-3; unclear D gene. CDR1 and CDR2 (germline): KGHSH, LQKENI. V was shortened by 1 base and J by 6 bases, with 5 bases between the two germline ends. There are 12 residues in the CDR3. CDR3 DNA sequence: TGTGCCAGCTCACCACAGCCGGATACGCAGTATTTT. It specifies CASSPQPDTQYF.

This chain connects TRBV2 to TRBJ2-7, with 7 nucleotides matching TRBD2. The CDR3 consists of 14 residues. The V gene end was trimmed by 2 bases and the J gene end by 4 bases; junction bases not matched to a gene: 5. Germline CDR1 SNHLY, CDR2 FYNNEI. The CDR3 DNA reads as TGTGCCAGCAGTGAATGGCTAGCGGCTTACGAGCAGTACTTC. Encoded protein: CASSEWLAAYEQYF.

This chain uses TRBV12-3 or TRBV12-4 with TRBJ1-2, with unresolved D. The CDR3 is made up of 13 amino acids. V was trimmed by 3 bases and J by 5 bases, leaving 10 bases between them. CDR3 loop: CASSFPGSYGYTF. The CDR3 nucleotides are TGTGCCAGCAGTTTCCCAGGCTCTTATGGCTACACCTTC.

The rearrangement joins TRBV7-9 to TRBJ1-6, with 7 bases lining up with TRBD1. Per germline, CDR1 SEHNR and CDR2 FQNEAQ (reference sequence). The CDR3 is made up of 14 amino acids. With 4 bases clipped from V and 8 bases from J, the junction kept 5 bases outside the gene matches. CDR3 coding DNA: TGTGCCAGCAGCTCAACAGGGGAAGATTCACCCCTCCACTTT. Amino acid sequence: CASSSTGEDSPLHF.

This clonotype was observed many times. This rearrangement joins TRBV12-3 or TRBV12-4 to TRBJ2-1, with 7 bases lining up with TRBD2. The junction had 6 bases not matched to a gene; V was cut back by 3 bases and J by 4 bases. The CDR3 consists of 15 residues. CDR3 loop: CASSLAGAVYNEQFF. CDR3 DNA sequence: TGTGCCAGCAGTTTGGCGGGAGCGGTGTACAATGAGCAGTTCTTC.

This clonotype was seen at least ten times. V usage is TRBV20-1 and J usage is TRBJ2-3; 10 bases map to TRBD2. CDR3 length equals 15 residues. V trimming: 4 bases; J trimming: 4 bases; junction bases outside the gene matches: 8. Germline V lookup: CDR1 DFQATT, CDR2 SNEGSKA (reference sequence). CDR3 region: CSAKSVGTSADTQYF. CDR3 nucleotides: TGCAGTGCTAAGTCGGTCGGGACTAGCGCAGATACGCAGTATTTT.

This clonotype occurred many times. The chain recombines TRBV10-1 with TRBJ2-7, with no clear D. The CDR3 length is 15 residues. Per the germline V gene, CDR1 is WNHNN and CDR2 is SYGVQD (reference sequence). Trimming cost V 4 bases and J 3 bases, with 16 bases left between them. The CDR3 DNA is TGCGCCAGCAGTGCTCCCCGGGCAGGACGCTACGAGCAGTACTTC. Translation gives CASSAPRAGRYEQYF.

The DNA of the CDR3 is TGTGCCAGCCACAGGAACACCGGGGAGCTGTTTTTT. It codes for CASHRNTGELFF. The rearrangement links TRBV19 to TRBJ2-2; D gene ambiguous. Germline V lookup: CDR1 LNHDA, CDR2 SQIVND (reference sequence). This CDR3 has 12 residues. V lost 9 bases and J 1 base, leaving 6 bases between the germline ends.

This clonotype showed up many times. The chain carries TRBV21-1 and TRBJ2-7; the table calls TRBD1, which could not be checked here. TRBV21-1 is assigned pseudogene status. The CDR3 contains 14 residues. CDR3: CASSKGAWPYEQYF. Here the CDR3 DNA reads TGTGCCAGCAGCAAAGGGGCGTGGCCCTACGAGCAGTACTTC.

In its sample, this clonotype was seen many times. The CDR3 here is CASSPIAGVGNEQFF. CDR3 DNA: TGTGCCAGCTCACCCATAGCGGGAGTGGGCAATGAGCAGTTCTTC. V gene TRBV18 combines with J gene TRBJ2-1; 9 nucleotides align to TRBD2. Germline trimming cut 3 bases from V and 6 bases from J; bases unmatched to any gene: 6. Germline V lookup: CDR1 KGHSH, CDR2 LQKENI. The CDR3 has 15 residues.

This clonotype was counted ten times or more. The chain employs TRBV10-3 and TRBJ1-4; no clear D gene. CDR1 is ENHRY and CDR2 is SYGVKD in the germline V gene. V lost 4 bases to trimming and J lost 0 bases, with 6 bases between them. The CDR3 consists of 14 residues. CDR3: CAISAGATNEKLFF. The CDR3 nucleotides are TGTGCCATCAGTGCTGGAGCAACTAATGAAAAACTGTTTTTT.

This clonotype was detected only a few times. The chain uses TRBV7-3 and TRBJ2-6; D call uncertain. The ends were cut back, 2 bases at V and 4 bases at J, with 3 bases in the middle. CDR1 and CDR2 from the germline V gene are SGHTA and FQGTGA. The CDR3 length is 13 residues. In DNA, the CDR3 is TGTGCCAGCAGCTTAGGCGGGGCCAACGTCCTGACTTTC. This translates into CASSLGGANVLTF.

This clonotype was seen ten or more times. V usage is TRBV7-3 and J usage is TRBJ2-1; 8 positions match TRBD1. Germline CDR1 and CDR2: SGHTA and FQGTGA. The CDR3 length is 15 residues. The J segment lost 6 bases and the V segment lost 5 bases, leaving 9 bases of the junction unmatched. The CDR3 nucleotides read TGTGCCAGCAGCCCCTCAGGGGGCGATGTCAATGAGCAGTTCTTC. It translates to CASSPSGGDVNEQFF.

This clonotype has just a few counts. The chain couples TRBV4-2 to TRBJ2-3; the D call may be TRBD1 or TRBD2 (5 bases each). Germline CDR1 is LGHNA and CDR2 is YNFKEQ. This CDR3 has 19 residues. Trimming shortened V by 4 bases and J by 1 base, and 24 bases separated the two germline ends. In DNA, the CDR3 is TGTGCCAGCAGCCCGCACCCGGGACCCTCGTCAAGGGGCACAGATACGCAGTATTTT. This codes for CASSPHPGPSSRGTDTQYF.

This clonotype was seen many times. This chain links TRBV3-1 with TRBJ2-1, with D possibly TRBD2 on 5 matching bases. V was cut by 0 bases and J by 5 bases, with 8 bases left in between. The CDR3 runs 14 residues. CDR1 and CDR2 from the germline V gene are LGHDT and YNNKEL (reference sequence). CDR3 coding DNA: TGTGCCAGCAGCCAAGAGGACTCAGACAATGAGCAGTTCTTC. It encodes CASSQEDSDNEQFF.

This clonotype was seen ten or more times. J is TRBJ2-1 and V is TRBV5-1, with 10 nucleotides matching TRBD2. The V segment lost 2 bases and the J segment 7 bases; nucleotides outside the gene matches: 9. Germline lookup yields CDR1 SGHRS and CDR2 YFSETQ. This CDR3 is built from 16 residues. The CDR3 here is CASSLLAGMRSNEQFF. DNA of the CDR3: TGCGCCAGCAGCTTACTAGCGGGAATGAGGTCTAATGAGCAGTTCTTC. The whole variable domain, filled in from reference TRBV5-1 and TRBJ2-1, reads KAGVTQTPRYLIKTRGQQVTLSCSPISGHRSVSWYQQTPGQGLQFLFEYFSETQRNKGNFPGRFSGRQFSNSRSEMNVSTLELGDSALYLCASSLLAGMRSNEQFFGPGTRLTVL.

This clonotype was seen a few times. The chain uses TRBV7-9 and TRBJ2-1; D could derive from TRBD1 or TRBD2 (6 bases each). CDR1 is SEHNR and CDR2 is FQNEAQ in the germline V gene (reference sequence). This CDR3 has 13 residues. V was shortened by 4 bases and J by 8 bases, with 12 bases between the two germline ends. For the CDR3, the DNA is TGTGCCAGCAGCTCCCGGGGGCGGTATGAGCAGTTCTTC. As protein: CASSSRGRYEQFF.

This clonotype was seen only a few times. V gene TRBV7-6 combines with J gene TRBJ1-3; D is possibly TRBD1 (5 bases). The CDR3 loop spans 15 amino acids. Trimming left V 5 bases short and J 1 base short, with 12 bases between. The germline V gene has CDR1 SGHVS and CDR2 FNYEAQ. CDR3 coding DNA: TGTGCCAGCAGCCACCGTCAGGGTTCTGGAAACACCATATATTTT. It yields the protein CASSHRQGSGNTIYF.

This clonotype was observed at least ten times. V gene TRBV7-3 combines with J gene TRBJ2-5, with D unclear. Trimming took 0 bases from V and 7 from J, leaving 12 bases between them. CDR1 is SGHTA and CDR2 is FQGTGA in the germline V gene. The CDR3 spans 14 residues. The CDR3 bases are TGTGCCAGCAGCTTAACCCCCGGTACCGGGACCCAGTACTTC. Translating it yields CASSLTPGTGTQYF.

This clonotype occurred a few times. The chain combines TRBV7-9 with TRBJ2-7; D gene unclear. This CDR3 has 12 amino acids. The V gene's germline CDR1 is SEHNR and CDR2 FQNEAQ (reference sequence). V was shortened by 3 bases and J by 6 bases, with 9 bases between the two germline ends. CDR3 in DNA: TGTGCCAGCAGCTTCCCCCCCTCCGAGCAGTACTTC. Amino acids: CASSFPPSEQYF.